This entry is about one T cell receptor (beta chain). Its specific antigen is unknown. Qualities for individual bases were not recorded, and no much larger clone is one base off. Relative to germline, V is missing 4 bases and J is missing 9 bases, with 5 bases of the junction outside any gene match. Inclusive of the bounding cysteine and phenylalanine, the CDR3 is 13 residues long. Only the CDR3 part of the read is kept: 39 bases, read in frame from the first base. Taken from the germline V gene, the CDR1 and CDR2 loops are SNHLY and FYNNEI. Participants in the prospective study were aged roughly 18 to 89 years, lived in 20 to 30 United States geographic areas, and enrolled through a virtual design. To assign participants to cohorts, the prospective study relied on clinical history that participants themselves reported in a screening survey and a study questionnaire. Recovered participants in ImmuneRACE Cohort 3 were defined as having two consecutive negative NP/OP PCR tests, clearance from a healthcare professional, or resolution of symptoms. Mobile phlebotomists in the prospective study collected whole blood, serum and a nasopharyngeal or oropharyngeal swab from every participant. Over an approximately two-month period, participants in the prospective study had the option of providing additional blood draws and questionnaires. Before DNA extraction, prospective study blood samples were shipped either frozen or at room temperature.

The data stem from a study of blood T cell repertoires in COVID-19 (dated by TCRdb to the early 2020s). Background for the entire study: Samples from collaborators originated in the United States, Italy and Spain and spanned both the acute and convalescent phases of COVID-19. Subjects who had been exposed to COVID-19, were actively infected with it, or had recovered from it provided the deeply sampled blood TCRbeta repertoires that made up the dataset. The sample metadata nearly always contained a de-identified subject ID, COVID-19 status, age in years and sex. The samples were drawn from the first 160 participants of the ongoing ImmuneRACE study and from 1,200 or so subjects provided by 6 global collaborators. The repertoires were released in a freely available public database meant as a resource for research on the immune response to SARS-CoV-2. The material from the prospective study consisted of cDNA or gDNA derived from T cells, B-cell-depleted T cells, or PBMCs. Where available, HLA class I and class II types were obtained from metadata supplied by the sample provider rather than from assay-based typing.

TCRbeta CDR3 regions were amplified from genomic DNA using the immunoSEQ Assay, a bias-controlled multiplex PCR. In the source study's methods: Within the assay, amplification of reference gene primers was used to estimate how many nucleated cells each sample contained. Sequence reads were collapsed and filtered to measure the absolute abundance of every unique TCRbeta CDR3 rearrangement. For each sample, productive Simpson clonality was calculated by taking the square root of Simpson's diversity index across productive rearrangements. TCRdb re-hosts the immuneACCESS table, in-frame sequences only. Its copies lack some clones; in the studies checked, an unresolved V gene accounts for under half of them, and the cause for the rest is not known. V and J calls and clone size are those listed in that table; D and trimming were worked out from the DNA. The table for this sample lists about 330,000 clones; around nine tenths of them were counted only once. In total, the top ten clones hold approximately 6% of the sample.

Beyond this particular receptor, the publication reports: The amount of clinical and demographic metadata varied by source and participant and was provided uncurated.

The sample consisted of PBMCs or T cells enriched from blood (not recorded which). In this chain, TRBV2 is recombined with TRBJ2-1, with 8 central nucleotides matching TRBD1. The source of this sequence is a woman aged 25 to 39 who had recovered from COVID-19. At the DNA level, the sequence is TGTGCCAGCAGTGCCAACAGGGGGAGTGAGCAGTTCTTC. Translation gives CASSANRGSEQFF. The reference TRBV2 and TRBJ2-1 proteins fill in what lies around the CDR3, so the full variable domain reads EPEVTQTPSHQVTQMGQEVILRCVPISNHLYFYWYRQILGQKVEFLVSFYNNEISEKSEIFDDQFSVERPDGSNFTLKIRSTKLEDSAMYFCASSANRGSEQFFGPGTRLTVL.